This entry lists 8 T cell receptor beta chains sequenced from one sample in a study of cytomegalovirus exposure and HLA in healthy donors. Use of 60 Vbeta and 13 Jbeta primers characterized the PCR. The repertoire was sequenced with immunoSEQ multiplex PCR; TCRdb's copy has only in-frame clones and lacks some. The sample contains 130,000 to 150,000 clones, 73% of which appear only once. The sequencing sample was made of PBMCs. Receptors originate from a woman aged 40 to 50 in good health and CMV-seronegative.

The chain employs TRBV15 and TRBJ2-3; unclear D gene. Germline loops: CDR1 LNHNV, CDR2 YYDKDF (reference sequence). Trimming stripped 4 bases from V and 4 bases from J, with 15 bases between. The CDR3 is 15 residues long. The CDR3 DNA reads TGTGCCACCAGCATGGTTGGTGGCCCCGCAGATACGCAGTATTTT. This codes for CATSMVGGPADTQYF.

CDR3 coding DNA: TGTGCCACCAGCAGAGAGATGGGCCCCATATATGGCTACACCTTC. It yields the protein CATSREMGPIYGYTF. The chain joins TRBV15 to TRBJ1-2, with D uncertain. Germline values: CDR1 LNHNV, CDR2 YYDKDF (reference sequence). Trimming removed 0 bases at V and 5 bases at J, with 13 bases between. The CDR3 covers 15 residues.

In the case of this clone: Other nucleotide sequences from this sample produce the same CDR3. V and J are TRBV5-1 and TRBJ2-2; D remains unclear. With 0 bases removed from V and 0 bases from J, the gap between germline ends came to 3 bases. Germline values: CDR1 SGHRS, CDR2 YFSETQ. The CDR3 length is 14 residues. The CDR3 DNA reads TGCGCCAGCAGCTTGGACTCGAACACCGGGGAGCTGTTTTTT. Protein product: CASSLDSNTGELFF.

CDR3 bases: TGCAGCGTCACCCCGGGACAGGGACAAGAGACCCAGTACTTC. Translating gives CSVTPGQGQETQYF. The V and J genes are TRBV29-1 and TRBJ2-5; 9 nucleotides match TRBD1. Germline CDR1 reads SQVTM; CDR2 reads ANQGSEA. With 6 bases clipped from V and 2 bases from J, the junction kept 7 bases outside the gene matches. The CDR3 sequence is 14 residues long.

V usage is TRBV6-5 and J usage is TRBJ1-2; 7 bases match TRBD1. Germline values: CDR1 MNHEY, CDR2 SVGAGI. Trimming at V came to 7 bases and at J to 5 bases, leaving 7 bases not matched to a gene. This CDR3 is built from 13 residues. The CDR3 reads CASNRQGGYGYTF. In nucleotides, the CDR3 is TGTGCCAGCAACCGACAGGGTGGATATGGCTACACCTTC.

The chain joins TRBV7-9 to TRBJ2-7; 7 nucleotides agree with TRBD1. Germline CDR1 and CDR2: SEHNR and FQNEAQ (reference sequence). J lost 1 base, V lost 5 bases, and 5 bases had no gene match. The CDR3 is made up of 14 amino acids. CDR3 protein: CASSTLDRSYEQYV. CDR3 nucleotides: TGTGCCAGCAGCACCTTGGACAGGTCCTACGAGCAGTACGTC.

This chain connects TRBV28 to TRBJ1-5, with no clear D. With 5 bases removed from V and 12 bases from J, the gap between germline ends came to 14 bases. CDR3 size: 12 residues. Per germline, CDR1 MDHEN and CDR2 SYDVKM. The CDR3 protein is CASSRAGYGQHF. The CDR3, as DNA: TGTGCCAGCAGTAGGGCGGGTTATGGCCAGCATTTT.

Only a few counts were recorded for this clone. V and J are TRBV27 and TRBJ1-1, with D maybe TRBD1 (5 bases). The CDR3 loop spans 13 amino acids. Germline-derived CDR1 and CDR2 are MNHEY and SMNVEV (reference sequence). V was shortened by 3 bases and J by 0 bases, with 5 bases between the two germline ends. The CDR3 DNA sequence: TGTGCCAGCAGTTTGACAGTGAACACTGAAGCTTTCTTT. This gives the protein CASSLTVNTEAFF.